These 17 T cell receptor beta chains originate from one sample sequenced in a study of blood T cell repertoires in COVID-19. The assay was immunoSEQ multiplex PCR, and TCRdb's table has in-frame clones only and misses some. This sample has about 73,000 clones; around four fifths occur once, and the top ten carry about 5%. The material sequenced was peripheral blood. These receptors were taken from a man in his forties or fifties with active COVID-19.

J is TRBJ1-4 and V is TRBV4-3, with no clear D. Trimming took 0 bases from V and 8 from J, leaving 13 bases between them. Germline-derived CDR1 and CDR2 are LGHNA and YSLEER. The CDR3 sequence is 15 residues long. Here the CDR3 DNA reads TGCGCCAGCAGCCAAGATGAGGCGGTAAGAGAAAAACTGTTTTTT. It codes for CASSQDEAVREKLFF.

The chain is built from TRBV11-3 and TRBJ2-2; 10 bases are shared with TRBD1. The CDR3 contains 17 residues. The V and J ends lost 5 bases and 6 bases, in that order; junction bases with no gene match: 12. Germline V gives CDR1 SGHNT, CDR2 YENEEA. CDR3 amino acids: CASSLGMGTGVPGELFF. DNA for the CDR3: TGTGCCAGCAGCCTAGGCATGGGGACAGGGGTTCCCGGGGAGCTGTTTTTT.

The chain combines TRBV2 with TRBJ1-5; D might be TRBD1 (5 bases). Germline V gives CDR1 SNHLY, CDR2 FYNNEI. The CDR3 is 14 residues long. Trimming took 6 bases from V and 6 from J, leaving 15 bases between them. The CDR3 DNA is TGTGCCAGCAGGGAGGGGCAGGGTGGTCAGCCCCAGCATTTT. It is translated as CASREGQGGQPQHF.

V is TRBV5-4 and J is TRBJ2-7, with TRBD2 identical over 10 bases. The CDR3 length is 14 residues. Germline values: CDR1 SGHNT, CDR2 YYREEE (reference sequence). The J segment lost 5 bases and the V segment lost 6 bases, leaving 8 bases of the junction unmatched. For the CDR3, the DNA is TGTGCCAGCAACCCGGGACTAGCGTTGCACGAGCAGTACTTC. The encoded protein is CASNPGLALHEQYF.

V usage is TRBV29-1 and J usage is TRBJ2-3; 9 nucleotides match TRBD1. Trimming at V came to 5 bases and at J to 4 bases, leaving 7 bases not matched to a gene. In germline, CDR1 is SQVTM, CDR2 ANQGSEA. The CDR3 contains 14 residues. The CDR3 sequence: CSVTGQGLADTQYF. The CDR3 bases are TGCAGCGTTACTGGACAGGGGTTGGCAGATACGCAGTATTTT.

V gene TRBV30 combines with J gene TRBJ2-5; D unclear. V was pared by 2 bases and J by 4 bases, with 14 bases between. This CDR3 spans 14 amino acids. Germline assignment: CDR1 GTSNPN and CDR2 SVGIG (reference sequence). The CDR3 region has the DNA TGTGCCTGGAGTCAGGTGGCTTCCCGAGAGACCCAGTACTTC. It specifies CAWSQVASRETQYF.

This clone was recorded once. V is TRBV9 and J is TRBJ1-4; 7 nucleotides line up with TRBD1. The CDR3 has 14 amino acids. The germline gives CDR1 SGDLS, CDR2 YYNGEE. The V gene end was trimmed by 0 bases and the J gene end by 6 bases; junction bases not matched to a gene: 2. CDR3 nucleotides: TGTGCCAGCAGCGTAGAGGGGGCGGATGAAAAACTGTTTTTT. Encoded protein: CASSVEGADEKLFF.

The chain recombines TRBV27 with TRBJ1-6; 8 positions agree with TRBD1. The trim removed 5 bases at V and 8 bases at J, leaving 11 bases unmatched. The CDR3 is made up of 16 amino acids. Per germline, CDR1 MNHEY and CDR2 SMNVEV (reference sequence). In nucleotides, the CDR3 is TGTGCCAGCAGTCCTCAAGGACAGGGCCAACATTCACCCCTCCACTTT. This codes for CASSPQGQGQHSPLHF.

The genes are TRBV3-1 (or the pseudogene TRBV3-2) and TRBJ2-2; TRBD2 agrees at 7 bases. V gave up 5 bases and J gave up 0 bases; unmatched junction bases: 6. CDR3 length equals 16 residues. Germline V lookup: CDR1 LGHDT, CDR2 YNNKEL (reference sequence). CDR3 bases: TGTGCCAGCAGCTCAGCGGGGCTTGCGAACACCGGGGAGCTGTTTTTT. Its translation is CASSSAGLANTGELFF.

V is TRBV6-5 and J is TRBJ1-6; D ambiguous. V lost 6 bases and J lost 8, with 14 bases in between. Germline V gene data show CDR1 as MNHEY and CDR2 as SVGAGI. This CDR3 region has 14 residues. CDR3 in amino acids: CASRTTDGDSPLHF. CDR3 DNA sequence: TGTGCCAGCAGGACAACGGACGGGGATTCACCCCTCCACTTT.

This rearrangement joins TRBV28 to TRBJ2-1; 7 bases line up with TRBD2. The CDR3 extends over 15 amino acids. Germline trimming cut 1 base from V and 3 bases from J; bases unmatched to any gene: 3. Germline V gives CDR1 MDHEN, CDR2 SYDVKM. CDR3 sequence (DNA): TGTGCCAGCAGTTTATTTTGGGGGGGCTACAATGAGCAGTTCTTC. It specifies CASSLFWGGYNEQFF.

CDR3 amino acids: CASSLDRGQETQYF. The CDR3 DNA is TGTGCCAGCAGCCTAGACAGGGGCCAAGAGACCCAGTACTTC. The rearrangement links TRBV7-2 to TRBJ2-5; 8 bases are a match to TRBD1. The CDR3 is 14 residues long. Germline V gene data show CDR1 as SGHTA and CDR2 as FQGNSA. Trimming at V came to 5 bases and at J to 1 base, leaving 3 bases not matched to a gene.

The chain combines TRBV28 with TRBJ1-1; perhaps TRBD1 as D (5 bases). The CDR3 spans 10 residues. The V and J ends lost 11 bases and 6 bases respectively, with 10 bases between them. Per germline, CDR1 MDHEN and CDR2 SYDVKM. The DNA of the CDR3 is TGTGCCGCGGGGCGGCCTGAAGCTTTCTTT. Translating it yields CAAGRPEAFF.

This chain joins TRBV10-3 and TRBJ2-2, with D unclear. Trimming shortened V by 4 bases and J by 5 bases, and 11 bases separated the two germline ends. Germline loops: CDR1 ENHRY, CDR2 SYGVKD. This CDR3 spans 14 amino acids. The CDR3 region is CAISGNSKTGELFF. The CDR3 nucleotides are TGTGCCATCAGTGGTAATAGTAAAACCGGGGAGCTGTTTTTT.

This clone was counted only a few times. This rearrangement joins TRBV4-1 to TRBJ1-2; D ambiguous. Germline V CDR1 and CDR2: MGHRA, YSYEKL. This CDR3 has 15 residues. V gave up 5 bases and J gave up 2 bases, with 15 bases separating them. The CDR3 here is CASSARRTKNYGYTF. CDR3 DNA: TGCGCCAGCAGCGCTCGTAGGACTAAGAACTATGGCTACACCTTC.

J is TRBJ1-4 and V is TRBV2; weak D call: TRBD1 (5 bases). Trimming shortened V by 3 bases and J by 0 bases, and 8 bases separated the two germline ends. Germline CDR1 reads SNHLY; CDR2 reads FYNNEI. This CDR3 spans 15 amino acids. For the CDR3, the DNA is TGTGCCAGCAGTGACAGGGTTGCAACTAATGAAAAACTGTTTTTT. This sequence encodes CASSDRVATNEKLFF.

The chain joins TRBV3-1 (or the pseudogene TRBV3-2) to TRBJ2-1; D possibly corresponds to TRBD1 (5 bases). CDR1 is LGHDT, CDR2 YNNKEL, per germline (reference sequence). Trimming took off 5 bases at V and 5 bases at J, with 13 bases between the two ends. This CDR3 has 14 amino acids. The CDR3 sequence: CASSFHDRNNEQFF. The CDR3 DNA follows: TGTGCCAGCAGCTTCCACGACAGAAACAATGAGCAGTTCTTC.